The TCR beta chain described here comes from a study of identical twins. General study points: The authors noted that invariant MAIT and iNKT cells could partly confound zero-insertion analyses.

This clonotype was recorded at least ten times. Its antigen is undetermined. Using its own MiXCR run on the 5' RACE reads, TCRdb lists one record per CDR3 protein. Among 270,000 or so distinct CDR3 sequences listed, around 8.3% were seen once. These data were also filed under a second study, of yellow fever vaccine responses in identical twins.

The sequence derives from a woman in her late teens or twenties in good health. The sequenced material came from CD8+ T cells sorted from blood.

In DNA form, the CDR3 reads TGCGCCAGCAGCCAAGAACCCGCACCCTCTGCAACTAATGAAAAACTGTTTTTT. Its translation: CASSQEPAPSATNEKLFF. This rearrangement joins TRBV4-3 to TRBJ1-4; D not resolved. Germline lookup yields CDR1 LGHNA and CDR2 YSLEER. The germline V and J ends were trimmed by 0 bases and 0 bases, with 14 bases remaining between them. The CDR3 is made up of 18 amino acids.